What follows is one TCR beta chain and its context. This sample is drawn from a study of shared clonotypes between healthy human individuals. Sequencing used immunoSEQ multiplex PCR; TCRdb keeps in-frame clones, though not all of them. The sample lists millions of clones, 90% to 95% seen once, with over 0.12% in the top ten. The V end lost 0 bases, the J end lost 1 base, and 4 bases lay between the germline ends. The length of the CDR3 is 14 residues. Germline CDR1 and CDR2: SGHTA and FQGTGA. This sequence was found in a man aged 18-30 years in good health. The genes are TRBV7-3 and TRBJ1-3; D uncertain. Sequencing used naive CD4+ T cells sorted from blood. Subset in this sample: CD45RA+ positively selected. Written as DNA, the CDR3 is TGTGCCAGCAGCTTAACCGGTTCTGGAAACACCATATATTTT. Translating gives CASSLTGSGNTIYF.